The sequence of this T cell receptor beta chain was determined in a study of cytomegalovirus exposure and HLA in healthy donors. Study findings and constraints: Reportedly, cytomegalovirus status was diagnosed with high sensitivity and specificity. As confirmed in vitro, a few CMV-associated chains were specific for CMV antigens. Cytomegalovirus association was listed for approximately 150 TCR beta chains.

The table came from immunoSEQ multiplex PCR; TCRdb's copy has only in-frame clones and leaves some out. The sample lists tens of thousands of clones, 90% to 95% occurring once. Remarks on this clone: Its antigen is unknown.

Separation from the approximately 720-subject first cohort characterized the roughly 120-subject validation cohort, to which the donors belonged. The CDR3 totals 14 residues. Germline loops: CDR1 SNHLY, CDR2 FYNNEI. V was clipped by 4 bases and J by 12 bases, with 19 bases between them. This receptor was taken from a woman aged 18 to 35 in good health and CMV-seronegative. The chain couples TRBV2 to TRBJ2-1, with TRBD2 as a possible D gene (5 bases). Sequencing was carried out using PBMCs. The CDR3 here is CASSGRVSYLVQFF. The DNA of the CDR3 is TGTGCCAGCAGTGGGCGGGTGAGCTATTTGGTGCAGTTCTTC. The whole variable domain, remainder taken from reference TRBV2 and TRBJ2-1, is EPEVTQTPSHQVTQMGQEVILRCVPISNHLYFYWYRQILGQKVEFLVSFYNNEISEKSEIFDDQFSVERPDGSNFTLKIRSTKLEDSAMYFCASSGRVSYLVQFFGPGTRLTVL.